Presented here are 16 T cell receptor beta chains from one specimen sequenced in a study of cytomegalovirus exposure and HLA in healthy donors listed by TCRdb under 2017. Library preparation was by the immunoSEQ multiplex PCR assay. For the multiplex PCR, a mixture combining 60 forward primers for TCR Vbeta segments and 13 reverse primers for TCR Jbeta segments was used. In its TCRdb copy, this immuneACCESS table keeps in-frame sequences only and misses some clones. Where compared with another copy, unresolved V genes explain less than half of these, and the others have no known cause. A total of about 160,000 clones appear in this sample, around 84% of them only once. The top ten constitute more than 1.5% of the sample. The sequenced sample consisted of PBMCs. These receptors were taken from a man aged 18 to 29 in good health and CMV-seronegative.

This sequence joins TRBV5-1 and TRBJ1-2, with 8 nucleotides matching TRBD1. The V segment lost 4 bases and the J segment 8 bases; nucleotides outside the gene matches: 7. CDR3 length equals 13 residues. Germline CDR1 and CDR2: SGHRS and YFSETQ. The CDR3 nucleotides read TGCGCCAGCAGCCGACAGGGGTCGGAAGGCTACACCTTC. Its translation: CASSRQGSEGYTF. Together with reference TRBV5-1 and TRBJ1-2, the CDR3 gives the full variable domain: KAGVTQTPRYLIKTRGQQVTLSCSPISGHRSVSWYQQTPGQGLQFLFEYFSETQRNKGNFPGRFSGRQFSNSRSEMNVSTLELGDSALYLCASSRQGSEGYTFGSGTRLTVV.

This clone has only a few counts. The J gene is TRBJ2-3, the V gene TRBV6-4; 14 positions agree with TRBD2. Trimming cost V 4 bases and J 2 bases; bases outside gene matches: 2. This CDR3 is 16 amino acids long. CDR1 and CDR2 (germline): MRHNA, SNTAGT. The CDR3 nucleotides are TGTGCCAGCAGTGCGGGACTAGCGGGAGCCACAGATACGCAGTATTTT. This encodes CASSAGLAGATDTQYF.

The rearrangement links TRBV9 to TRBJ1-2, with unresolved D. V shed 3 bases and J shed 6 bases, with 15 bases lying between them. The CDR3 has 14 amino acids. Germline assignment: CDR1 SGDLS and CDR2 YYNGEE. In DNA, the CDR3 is TGTGCCAGCAGCGACCCGAGAGGGTTCAATGGCTACACCTTC. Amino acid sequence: CASSDPRGFNGYTF.

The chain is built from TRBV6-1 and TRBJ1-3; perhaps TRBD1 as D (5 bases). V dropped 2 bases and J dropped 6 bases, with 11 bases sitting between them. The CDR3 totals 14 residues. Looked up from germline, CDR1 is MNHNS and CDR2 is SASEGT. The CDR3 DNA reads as TGTGCCAGCAGTGAACCAGCAGGGCTAAACACCATATATTTT. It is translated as CASSEPAGLNTIYF.

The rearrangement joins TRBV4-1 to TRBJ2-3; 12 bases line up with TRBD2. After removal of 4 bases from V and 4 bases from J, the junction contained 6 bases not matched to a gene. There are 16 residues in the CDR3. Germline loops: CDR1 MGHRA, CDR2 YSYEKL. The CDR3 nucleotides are TGCGCCAGCAGCCGAACTAGCGGGGGGATAGCAGATACGCAGTATTTT. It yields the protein CASSRTSGGIADTQYF.

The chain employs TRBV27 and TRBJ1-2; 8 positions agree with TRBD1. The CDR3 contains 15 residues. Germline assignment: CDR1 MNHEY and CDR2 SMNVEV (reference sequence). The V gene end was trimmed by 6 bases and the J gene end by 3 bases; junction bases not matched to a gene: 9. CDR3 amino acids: CASSSRQGTHYGYTF. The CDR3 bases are TGTGCCAGCAGCTCGCGACAGGGGACCCACTATGGCTACACCTTC.

The CDR3 is CSVVTEPYGYTF. Here the CDR3 DNA reads TGCAGCGTCGTGACGGAGCCCTATGGCTACACCTTC. This chain connects TRBV29-1 to TRBJ1-2; D is unresolved. CDR3 length: 12 residues. Trimming took off 6 bases at V and 4 bases at J, with 12 bases between the two ends. Germline CDR1 reads SQVTM; CDR2 reads ANQGSEA.

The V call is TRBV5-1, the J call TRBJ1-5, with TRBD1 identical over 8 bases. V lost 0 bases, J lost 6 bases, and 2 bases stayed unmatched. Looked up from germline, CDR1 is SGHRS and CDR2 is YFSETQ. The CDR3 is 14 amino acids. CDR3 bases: TGCGCCAGCAGCTTGGGACAGGGGACTCAGCCCCAGCATTTT. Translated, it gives CASSLGQGTQPQHF.

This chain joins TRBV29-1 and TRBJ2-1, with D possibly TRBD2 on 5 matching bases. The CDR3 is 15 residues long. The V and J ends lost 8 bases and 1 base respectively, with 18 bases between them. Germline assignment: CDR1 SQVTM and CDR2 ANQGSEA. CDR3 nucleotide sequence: TGCAGCTCTGAAGGGCTCAGCGGATCCTACAATGAGCAGTTCTTC. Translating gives CSSEGLSGSYNEQFF.

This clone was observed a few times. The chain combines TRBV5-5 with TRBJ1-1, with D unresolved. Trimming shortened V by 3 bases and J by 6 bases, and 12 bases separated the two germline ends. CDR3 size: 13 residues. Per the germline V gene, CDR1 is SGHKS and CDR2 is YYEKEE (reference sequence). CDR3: CASSSVRGPEAFF. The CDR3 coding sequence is TGTGCCAGCAGCTCGGTCCGAGGCCCTGAAGCTTTCTTT.

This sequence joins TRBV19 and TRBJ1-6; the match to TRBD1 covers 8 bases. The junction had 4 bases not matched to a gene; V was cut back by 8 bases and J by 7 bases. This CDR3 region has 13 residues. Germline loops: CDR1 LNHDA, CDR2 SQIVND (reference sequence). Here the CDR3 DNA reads TGTGCCAGTCAACAGGGGGGGAATTCACCCCTCCACTTT. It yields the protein CASQQGGNSPLHF.

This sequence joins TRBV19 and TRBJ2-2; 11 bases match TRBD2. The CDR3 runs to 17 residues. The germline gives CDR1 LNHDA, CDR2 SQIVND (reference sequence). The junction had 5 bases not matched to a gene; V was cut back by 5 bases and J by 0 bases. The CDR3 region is CASSVPGLAANTGELFF. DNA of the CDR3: TGTGCCAGTAGTGTCCCGGGACTAGCGGCGAACACCGGGGAGCTGTTTTTT. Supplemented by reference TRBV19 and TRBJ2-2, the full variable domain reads DGGITQSPKYLFRKEGQNVTLSCEQNLNHDAMYWYRQDPGQGLRLIYYSQIVNDFQKGDIAEGYSVSREKKESFPLTVTSAQKNPTAFYLCASSVPGLAANTGELFFGEGSRLTVL.

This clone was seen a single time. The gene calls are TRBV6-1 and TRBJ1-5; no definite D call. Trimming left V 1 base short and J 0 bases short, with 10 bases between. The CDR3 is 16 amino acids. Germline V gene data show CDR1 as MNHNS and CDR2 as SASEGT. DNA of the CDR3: TGTGCCAGCAGTGAAGGGCGGGGATATAGCAATCAGCCCCAGCATTTT. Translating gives CASSEGRGYSNQPQHF.

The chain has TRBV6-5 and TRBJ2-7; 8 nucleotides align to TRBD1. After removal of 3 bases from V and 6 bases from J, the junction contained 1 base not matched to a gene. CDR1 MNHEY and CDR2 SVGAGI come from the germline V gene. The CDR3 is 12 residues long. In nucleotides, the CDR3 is TGTGCCAGCAGTTATACAGGGGGCGAGCAGTACTTC. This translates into CASSYTGGEQYF.

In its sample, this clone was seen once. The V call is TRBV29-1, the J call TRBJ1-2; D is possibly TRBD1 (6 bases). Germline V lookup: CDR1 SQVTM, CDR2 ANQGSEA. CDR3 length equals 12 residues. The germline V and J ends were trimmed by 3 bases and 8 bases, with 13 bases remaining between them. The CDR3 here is CSVDRGGLGYTF. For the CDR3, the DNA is TGCAGCGTTGACCGAGGGGGTTTGGGCTACACCTTC.

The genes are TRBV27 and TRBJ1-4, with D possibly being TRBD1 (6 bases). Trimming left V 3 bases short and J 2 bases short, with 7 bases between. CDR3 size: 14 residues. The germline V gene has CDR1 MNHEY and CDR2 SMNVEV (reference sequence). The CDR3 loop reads CASSFQGTNEKLFF. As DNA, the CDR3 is TGTGCCAGCAGTTTCCAGGGGACTAATGAAAAACTGTTTTTT.